Below are 25 T cell receptor beta chains sequenced from a single sample in a study of T-cell memory formation after mild COVID-19. In TCRdb, the 5' RACE reads were re-called with MiXCR into one record per CDR3 protein. The sample holds under 550,000 distinct CDR3 sequences, 15% to 20% seen once. The sequenced material came from PBMCs or a T cell subset sorted from them (not recorded which). The receptors shown here come from an adult woman who had mild COVID-19 (a few samples of this study predate the infection). Cell type and time point are not known.

J is TRBJ2-7 and V is TRBV7-6; D is unresolved. Between the trimmed V and J ends, which lost 5 bases and 6 bases, there was a span of 8 bases. Germline V gives CDR1 SGHVS, CDR2 FNYEAQ. The CDR3 has 11 amino acids. This CDR3 reads CASSDWSEQYF. The CDR3 nucleotides read TGTGCCAGCAGCGACTGGAGCGAGCAGTACTTC. Together with reference TRBV7-6 and TRBJ2-7, the CDR3 gives the full variable domain: GAGVSQSPRYKVTKRGQDVALRCDPISGHVSLYWYRQALGQGPEFLTYFNYEAQQDKSGLPNDRFSAERPEGSISTLTIQRTEQRDSAMYRCASSDWSEQYFGPGTRLTVT.

This clonotype was counted at least ten times. The V and J genes are TRBV6-1 and TRBJ1-1; no clear D gene. The ends were cut back, 8 bases at V and 1 base at J, with 8 bases in the middle. The CDR3 has 12 residues. Germline loops: CDR1 MNHNS, CDR2 SASEGT. CDR3 amino acids: CASLRGNTEAFF. The CDR3 DNA follows: TGTGCCAGCCTACGGGGGAACACTGAAGCTTTCTTT.

This chain links TRBV9 with TRBJ1-2; the D is unclear. The CDR3 consists of 15 residues. The V and J ends lost 3 bases and 4 bases respectively, with 16 bases between them. Germline V gives CDR1 SGDLS, CDR2 YYNGEE. CDR3 residues: CASSAGPRMAYGYTF. CDR3 coding DNA: TGTGCCAGCAGCGCGGGCCCAAGGATGGCCTATGGCTACACCTTC. The variable domain in full, completed from reference TRBV9 and TRBJ1-2, reads DSGVTQTPKHLITATGQRVTLRCSPRSGDLSVYWYQQSLDQGLQFLIQYYNGEERAKGNILERFSAQQFPDLHSELNLSSLELGDSALYFCASSAGPRMAYGYTFGSGTRLTVV.

The chain has TRBV5-6 and TRBJ1-1, with no clear D. This CDR3 comprises 13 residues. Per the germline V gene, CDR1 is SGHDT and CDR2 is YYEEEE. The V end lost 4 bases, the J end lost 2 bases, and 9 bases lay between the germline ends. This CDR3 is CASSDPANTEAFF. The DNA for the CDR3 is TGTGCCAGCAGCGATCCTGCTAACACTGAAGCTTTCTTT. The full variable domain, in which reference TRBV5-6 and TRBJ1-1 provide the parts outside the CDR3, is DAGVTQSPTHLIKTRGQQVTLRCSPKSGHDTVSWYQQALGQGPQFIFQYYEEEERQRGNFPDRFSGHQFPNYSSELNVNALLLGDSALYLCASSDPANTEAFFGQGTRLTVV.

The V call is TRBV5-1, the J call TRBJ1-2; D gene ambiguous. The germline V gene has CDR1 SGHRS and CDR2 YFSETQ. There are 15 residues in the CDR3. Trimming stripped 4 bases from V and 4 bases from J, with 17 bases between. The CDR3 loop reads CASSLPDQPIYGYTF. The DNA of the CDR3 is TGCGCCAGCAGCCTCCCTGACCAGCCGATCTATGGCTACACCTTC.

This clonotype was counted at least ten times. J is TRBJ2-5 and V is TRBV12-3 or TRBV12-4, with D possibly matching TRBD2 (6 bases). Deletions cut 0 bases from V and 5 bases from J, with 13 bases between. This CDR3 has 15 amino acids. CDR3 nucleotide sequence: TGTGCCAGCAGTTTAGCGCATGTAGGAGGGGAGACCCAGTACTTC. Amino acids: CASSLAHVGGETQYF.

This clonotype was observed a few times. The gene calls are TRBV5-1 and TRBJ2-7; 7 bases line up with TRBD1. Germline V gene data show CDR1 as SGHRS and CDR2 as YFSETQ. V gave up 4 bases and J gave up 3 bases; unmatched junction bases: 7. The CDR3 contains 14 residues. CDR3 in DNA: TGCGCCAGCAGCAGAGACAGGGAACTCTACGAGCAGTACTTC. It translates to CASSRDRELYEQYF.

This clonotype was seen more than once but under ten times. The genes are TRBV12-3 or TRBV12-4 and TRBJ2-1, with TRBD2 as a possible D gene (7 bases). The CDR3 sequence is 15 residues long. V was shortened by 2 bases and J by 4 bases, with 12 bases between the two germline ends. The CDR3 DNA reads TGTGCCAGCAGTTTAAAGGGGGGGGCTTACAATGAGCAGTTCTTC. Translating gives CASSLKGGAYNEQFF.

The rearrangement uses TRBV5-1 and TRBJ1-2, with TRBD1 identical over 8 bases. The CDR3 consists of 15 residues. J was trimmed by 1 base and V by 4 bases; bases with no gene match: 6. Looked up from germline, CDR1 is SGHRS and CDR2 is YFSETQ. In nucleotides, the CDR3 is TGCGCCAGCAGCGAGGGGACAGGCTATAACTATGGCTACACCTTC. It encodes CASSEGTGYNYGYTF.

There are a few counts of this clonotype. The rearrangement joins TRBV28 to TRBJ1-1; D call uncertain. V was pared by 7 bases and J by 4 bases, with 13 bases between. The CDR3 length is 13 residues. The germline CDR1 and CDR2 sequences are MDHEN and SYDVKM. The CDR3 region is CASIPSGSTEAFF. CDR3 sequence (DNA): TGTGCCAGCATTCCGTCCGGGAGCACTGAAGCTTTCTTT.

The chain recombines TRBV29-1 with TRBJ2-7; 8 bases map to TRBD2. The V gene's germline CDR1 is SQVTM and CDR2 ANQGSEA. V shed 6 bases and J 3 bases; nucleotides not matched to a gene: 7. This CDR3 has 13 residues. The CDR3 protein is CSVQGAGVYEQYF. The CDR3 DNA follows: TGCAGCGTCCAGGGAGCGGGAGTCTACGAGCAGTACTTC.

In this sample, this clonotype turned up a few times. This chain uses TRBV7-9 with TRBJ1-2; tentatively, D is TRBD1 (6 bases). Germline V gene data show CDR1 as SEHNR and CDR2 as FQNEAQ (reference sequence). The CDR3 extends over 12 amino acids. Trimming left V 5 bases short and J 6 bases short, with 10 bases between. The CDR3 is CASSPQGHGYTF. DNA of the CDR3: TGTGCCAGCAGCCCGCAGGGGCATGGCTACACCTTC.

The chain employs TRBV20-1 and TRBJ2-1; 8 positions agree with TRBD2. V gave up 0 bases and J gave up 7 bases; unmatched junction bases: 5. The CDR3 extends over 14 amino acids. Germline CDR1 and CDR2: DFQATT and SNEGSKA (reference sequence). The CDR3 protein is CSARDQREWNEQFF. CDR3 nucleotide sequence: TGCAGTGCTAGAGATCAGCGGGAGTGGAATGAGCAGTTCTTC.

This clonotype was detected only once. The chain recombines TRBV24-1 with TRBJ2-7; D remains ambiguous. This CDR3 comprises 15 residues. The V gene's germline CDR1 is KGHDR and CDR2 SFDVKD. Trimming removed 4 bases from V and 6 bases from J, with 18 bases in between. The CDR3 coding sequence is TGTGCCACCAGTGACCCCGCCAGTCGGAAGGGCGAGCAGTACTTC. Translated: CATSDPASRKGEQYF.

This clonotype was picked up many times. The rearrangement uses TRBV5-1 and TRBJ2-2; 8 bases line up with TRBD2. The V gene's germline CDR1 is SGHRS and CDR2 YFSETQ. The CDR3 has 16 residues. The junction had 5 bases not matched to a gene; V was cut back by 4 bases and J by 0 bases. The CDR3 sequence: CASSPPGLANTGELFF. The CDR3, as DNA: TGCGCCAGCAGCCCCCCGGGACTAGCGAACACCGGGGAGCTGTTTTTT.

The V gene is TRBV7-9, the J gene TRBJ2-7; 8 bases fit TRBD1. Trimming removed 3 bases from V and 3 bases from J; junction bases left unmatched: 7. CDR1 is SEHNR and CDR2 is FQNEAQ in the germline V gene (reference sequence). The CDR3 consists of 15 residues. DNA for the CDR3: TGTGCCAGCAGCTTTACCGACAGGGGACGCTACGAGCAGTACTTC. Translating it yields CASSFTDRGRYEQYF. Full variable domain (rest looked up from reference TRBV7-9 and TRBJ2-7): DTGVSQNPRHKITKRGQNVTFRCDPISEHNRLYWYRQTLGQGPEFLTYFQNEAQLEKSRLLSDRFSAERPKGSFSTLEIQRTEQGDSAMYLCASSFTDRGRYEQYFGPGTRLTVT.

The chain is built from TRBV6-2 or TRBV6-3 and TRBJ1-5; D remains ambiguous. Germline CDR1 and CDR2: MNHEY and SVGEGT. V was cut by 3 bases and J by 7 bases, with 16 bases left in between. This CDR3 comprises 15 residues. The CDR3 here is CASSYASLGRQPQHF. The CDR3 bases are TGTGCCAGCAGTTATGCTTCCCTGGGCAGGCAGCCCCAGCATTTT.

This sequence joins TRBV20-1 and TRBJ2-1; perhaps TRBD2 as D (5 bases). The CDR3 has 14 residues. Germline CDR1 and CDR2: DFQATT and SNEGSKA (reference sequence). Trimming stripped 1 base from V and 4 bases from J, with 11 bases between. CDR3 loop: CSARGLAVYNEQFF. The CDR3 coding sequence is TGCAGTGCTAGAGGGCTAGCAGTTTACAATGAGCAGTTCTTC.

This clonotype was seen a handful of times. The chain joins TRBV30 to TRBJ2-3; D unclear. The CDR3 sequence is 14 residues long. V lost 4 bases and J lost 1, with 12 bases in between. In germline, CDR1 is GTSNPN, CDR2 SVGIG (reference sequence). The CDR3 DNA reads TGTGCCTGGAATTGGGGTCACGGCACAGATACGCAGTATTTT. It encodes CAWNWGHGTDTQYF.

The genes are TRBV6-2 or TRBV6-3 and TRBJ1-5; 8 bases agree with TRBD1. Germline CDR1 is MNHEY and CDR2 is SVGEGT. The CDR3 length is 15 residues. V shed 4 bases and J 4 bases; nucleotides not matched to a gene: 6. In DNA form, the CDR3 reads TGTGCCAGCAGTTCCACCCGACAGGGGAATCAGCCCCAGCATTTT. Its protein product is CASSSTRQGNQPQHF.

This sequence joins TRBV30 and TRBJ1-5; no clear D gene. Germline V gene lookup returns CDR1 GTSNPN and CDR2 SVGIG (reference sequence). V gave up 3 bases and J gave up 3 bases, with 12 bases separating them. The CDR3 runs to 14 residues. Here the CDR3 reads CAWSIDGNNQPQHF. The CDR3 nucleotides read TGTGCCTGGAGCATCGACGGAAACAATCAGCCCCAGCATTTT.

This clonotype was counted many times. The chain combines TRBV20-1 with TRBJ2-7; TRBD1 matches 11 bases. From germline, CDR1 is DFQATT and CDR2 SNEGSKA (reference sequence). The CDR3 is 16 amino acids. J gave up 4 bases and V 3 bases, and 11 bases lay outside the gene matches. CDR3 in DNA: TGCAGTGCTAGGGGGACCCGGGACAGGGGGAAGTACGAGCAGTACTTC. Protein sequence: CSARGTRDRGKYEQYF.

The table lists this clonotype with many counts. This chain joins TRBV7-9 and TRBJ1-1, with unresolved D. In germline, CDR1 is SEHNR, CDR2 FQNEAQ (reference sequence). The V end was cut by 5 bases, the J end by 0 bases, with 13 bases between. CDR3 size: 15 residues. CDR3 bases: TGTGCCAGCAGCCACCTCGGGCTGCTGAACACTGAAGCTTTCTTT. Its protein is CASSHLGLLNTEAFF.

J is TRBJ2-7 and V is TRBV7-6, with 10 positions matching TRBD2. V was clipped by 1 base and J by 6 bases; unmatched bases: 3. Germline CDR1 and CDR2: SGHVS and FNYEAQ. This CDR3 has 14 residues. The CDR3 loop is CASSLEREGLEQYF. Here the CDR3 DNA reads TGTGCCAGCAGCTTAGAGCGGGAGGGCCTCGAGCAGTACTTC. The variable domain in full, with the rest retrieved from reference TRBV7-6 and TRBJ2-7, is GAGVSQSPRYKVTKRGQDVALRCDPISGHVSLYWYRQALGQGPEFLTYFNYEAQQDKSGLPNDRFSAERPEGSISTLTIQRTEQRDSAMYRCASSLEREGLEQYFGPGTRLTVT.

The chain couples TRBV21-1 to TRBJ1-6. TRBV21-1 is shown as a pseudogene. The CDR3 has 15 residues. CDR3 loop: CASSKGEGEGSPLHF. In nucleotides, the CDR3 is TGTGCCAGCAGCAAAGGGGAAGGGGAGGGCTCACCCCTCCACTTT.